This section outlines one T cell receptor (beta chain) sequence together with its context. The antigen remains undetermined. Trimming at V came to 3 bases and at J to 5 bases, leaving 3 bases not matched to a gene. CDR3 size: 15 residues. Germline values: CDR1 LGHNA, CDR2 YSLEER. The sample belongs to a study of response to subunit inactivated influenza vaccine. General study results and limits: Authors suggested each seasonal flu vaccination may recruit only limited numbers of new T cells.

TCRdb recomputed calls from the RT-PCR reads with MiXCR, one row per CDR3 protein. The repertoire includes more than 400,000 distinct CDR3 sequences, 6% to 9% of them detected once, and about an eighth sits in the top ten. The V and J genes are TRBV4-3 and TRBJ1-6; 8 bases match TRBD1. The sequenced sample was PBMCs from blood, obtained less than 30 months after vaccination. The clonotype was recovered from a man between 45 and 75 years old who received an inactivated influenza vaccine. The DNA for the CDR3 is TGCGCCAGCAGCCACCGGACAGGGAATAATTCACCCCTCCACTTT. Translated: CASSHRTGNNSPLHF.